Listed below are T cell receptor beta chains from one sample, sequenced in a study of T cell responses to AZD1222 COVID-19 vaccine. The data were produced by immunoSEQ multiplex PCR, yet TCRdb's version contains in-frame clones alone and is incomplete. The table shows over 100,000 clones, with approximately 90% occurring only once. Sequenced here: peripheral blood, sampled 28 days after the second AZD1222 dose. These receptors came from an adult who received the AZD1222 COVID-19 vaccine. The CDR3 runs from the conserved cysteine through the conserved F or W.

V gene: TRBV5-1; J gene: TRBJ1-1; CDR3 protein: CASSLGVYGGTEAFF
V gene: TRBV12-3/TRBV12-4; J gene: TRBJ1-2; CDR3 protein: CASRQYYGYTF
V gene: TRBV19; J gene: TRBJ1-4; CDR3 protein: CATSITQDSAEKLFF
V gene: TRBV6-6; J gene: TRBJ2-3; CDR3 protein: CASSYSTPPDTQYF
V gene: TRBV5-1; J gene: TRBJ2-3; CDR3 protein: CASSLVTGGSTDTQYF
V gene: TRBV3-1/TRBV3-2; J gene: TRBJ1-1; CDR3 protein: CASSQNDRGGTEAFF
V gene: TRBV19; J gene: TRBJ2-7; CDR3 protein: CASSIGLLYEQYF
V gene: TRBV19; J gene: TRBJ1-4; CDR3 protein: CASSIGLLSNEKLFF
V gene: TRBV5-4; J gene: TRBJ1-6; CDR3 protein: CASSLDGISYNSPLHF
V gene: TRBV19; J gene: TRBJ1-5; CDR3 protein: CASSTRGRDQPQHF
V gene: TRBV28; J gene: TRBJ2-7; CDR3 protein: CASSLAGAGGHEQYF
V gene: TRBV6-5; J gene: TRBJ1-1; CDR3 protein: CASVENTEAFF
V gene: TRBV2; J gene: TRBJ2-1; CDR3 protein: CASSRNGNEQFF
V gene: TRBV7-2; J gene: TRBJ1-3; CDR3 protein: CASSPQGTSGNTIYF